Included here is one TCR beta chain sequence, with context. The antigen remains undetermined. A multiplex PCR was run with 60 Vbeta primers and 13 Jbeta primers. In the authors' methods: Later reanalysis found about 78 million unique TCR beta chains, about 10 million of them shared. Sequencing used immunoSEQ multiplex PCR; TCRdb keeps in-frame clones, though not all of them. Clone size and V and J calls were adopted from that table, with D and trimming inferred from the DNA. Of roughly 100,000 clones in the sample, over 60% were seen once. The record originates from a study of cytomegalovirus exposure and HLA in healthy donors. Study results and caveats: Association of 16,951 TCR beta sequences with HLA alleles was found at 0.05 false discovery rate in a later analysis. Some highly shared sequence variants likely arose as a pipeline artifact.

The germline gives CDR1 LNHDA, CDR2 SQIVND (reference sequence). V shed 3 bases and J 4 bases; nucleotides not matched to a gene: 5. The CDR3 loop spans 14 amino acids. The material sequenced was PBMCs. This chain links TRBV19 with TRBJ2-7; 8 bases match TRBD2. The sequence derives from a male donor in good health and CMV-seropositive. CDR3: CASSMSGRRYEQYF. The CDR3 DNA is TGTGCCAGTAGTATGAGCGGGAGAAGATACGAGCAGTACTTC.